The clone carrying this T cell receptor (beta chain) was counted only a few times. The antigen is not known. A clone one base away is much larger, so this may be a read error. The sample is drawn from a study of blood T cells in healthy people across ages. At the level of the study: Every two T cells gave about one barcoded beta molecule via template switching.

Study-wide points: TCR beta diversity tracked closely with naive T cell percentage.

A minimum of 6 micrograms of total RNA was extracted per sample. CDR1 is SQVTM and CDR2 is ANQGSEA in the germline V gene. This CDR3 contains 16 residues. With a J-beta primer mix and a sample-barcoded 5' primer, a second PCR ran 7 to 11 cycles. In TCRdb, the 5' RACE reads were re-called with MiXCR into one record per CDR3 protein. Found here are about 730,000 distinct CDR3 sequences, roughly 47% of them singletons; the top ten hold approximately 22%. This chain links TRBV29-1 with TRBJ2-5; D may be TRBD1 (6 bases). The closer fit of TRBJ2-1 to the DNA end suggests the J call may be wrong. The sample comprised blood. This clonotype originated in a woman in her sixties or seventies in good health. The DNA of the CDR3 is TGCAGCGTTGAAGAAGGAGCAGGACAGCCCCAAGAGACCCAGTTCTTC. Residues: CSVEEGAGQPQETQFF.